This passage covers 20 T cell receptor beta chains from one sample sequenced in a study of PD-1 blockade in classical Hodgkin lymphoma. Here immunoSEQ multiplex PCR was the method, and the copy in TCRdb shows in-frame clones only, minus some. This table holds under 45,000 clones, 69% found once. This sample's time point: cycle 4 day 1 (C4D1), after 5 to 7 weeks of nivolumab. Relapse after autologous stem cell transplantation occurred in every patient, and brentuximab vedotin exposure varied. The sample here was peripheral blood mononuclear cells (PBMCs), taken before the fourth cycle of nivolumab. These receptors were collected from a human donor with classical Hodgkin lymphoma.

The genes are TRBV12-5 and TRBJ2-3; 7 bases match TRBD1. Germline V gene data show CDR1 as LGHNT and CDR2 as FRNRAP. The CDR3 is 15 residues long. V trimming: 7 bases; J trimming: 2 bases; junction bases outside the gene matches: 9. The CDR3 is CASVHGTDDTDTQYF. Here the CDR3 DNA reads TGTGCTAGTGTCCATGGGACAGACGACACAGATACGCAGTATTTT.

DNA for the CDR3: TGCGCCAGCAGCCAAGGGGTTGGGGACAGGGGCTATGGCTACACCTTC. It yields the protein CASSQGVGDRGYGYTF. V and J are TRBV4-3 and TRBJ1-2, with 10 bases that match TRBD1. The CDR3 totals 16 residues. Germline CDR1 reads LGHNA; CDR2 reads YSLEER. V gave up 1 base and J gave up 4 bases; unmatched junction bases: 6.

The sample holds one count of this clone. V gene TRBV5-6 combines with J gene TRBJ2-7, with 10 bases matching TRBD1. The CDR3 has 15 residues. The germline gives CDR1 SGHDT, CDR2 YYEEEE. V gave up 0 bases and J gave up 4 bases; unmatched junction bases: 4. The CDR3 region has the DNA TGTGCCAGCAGCTTGGAGGGACAGGGGATTTACGAGCAGTACTTC. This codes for CASSLEGQGIYEQYF.

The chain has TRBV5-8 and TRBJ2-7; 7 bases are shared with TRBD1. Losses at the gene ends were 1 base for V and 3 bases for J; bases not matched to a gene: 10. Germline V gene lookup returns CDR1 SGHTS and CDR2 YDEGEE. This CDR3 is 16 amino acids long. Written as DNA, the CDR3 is TGTGCCAGCAGCTTGCACCCGCGACAGGGACACTACGAGCAGTACTTC. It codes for CASSLHPRQGHYEQYF.

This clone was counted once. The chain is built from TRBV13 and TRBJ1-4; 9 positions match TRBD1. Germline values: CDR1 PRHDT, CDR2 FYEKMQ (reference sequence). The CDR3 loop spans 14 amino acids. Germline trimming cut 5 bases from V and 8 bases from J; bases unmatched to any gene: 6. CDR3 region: CASSLRQGGEKLFF. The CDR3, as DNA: TGTGCCAGCAGCCTTCGACAGGGGGGGGAAAAACTGTTTTTT.

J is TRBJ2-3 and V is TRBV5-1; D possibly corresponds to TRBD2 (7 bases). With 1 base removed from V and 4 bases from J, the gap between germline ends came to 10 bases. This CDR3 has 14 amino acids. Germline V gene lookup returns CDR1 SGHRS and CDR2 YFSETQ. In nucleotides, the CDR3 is TGCGCCAGCAGCTTGTGGGGGGGCCCAGATACGCAGTATTTT. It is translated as CASSLWGGPDTQYF.

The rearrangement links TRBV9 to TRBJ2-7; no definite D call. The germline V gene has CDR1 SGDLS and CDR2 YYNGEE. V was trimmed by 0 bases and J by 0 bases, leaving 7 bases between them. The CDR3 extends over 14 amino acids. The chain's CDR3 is CASSVGGYSYEQYF. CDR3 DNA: TGTGCCAGCAGCGTAGGAGGATACTCCTACGAGCAGTACTTC.

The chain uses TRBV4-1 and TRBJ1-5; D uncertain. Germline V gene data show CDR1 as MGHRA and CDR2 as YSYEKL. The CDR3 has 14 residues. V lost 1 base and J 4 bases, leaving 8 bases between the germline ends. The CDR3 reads CASSQGPANQPQHF. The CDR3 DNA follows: TGCGCCAGCAGCCAAGGGCCAGCAAATCAGCCCCAGCATTTT.

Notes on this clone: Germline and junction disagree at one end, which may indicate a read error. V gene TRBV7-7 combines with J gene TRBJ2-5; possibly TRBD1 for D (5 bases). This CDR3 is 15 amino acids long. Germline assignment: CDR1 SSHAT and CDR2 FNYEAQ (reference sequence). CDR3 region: CASTQGGASGETQYF. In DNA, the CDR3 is TGTGCTAGCACCCAAGGTGGGGCGAGTGGAGAGACCCAGTACTTC.

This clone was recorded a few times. The CDR3 reads CASGRTGGEKLFF. CDR3 DNA: TGTGCCAGCGGGAGGACAGGGGGTGAAAAACTGTTTTTT. The rearrangement joins TRBV6-1 to TRBJ1-4; 10 nucleotides agree with TRBD1. The V and J ends lost 8 bases and 7 bases, in that order; junction bases with no gene match: 4. The CDR3 has 13 amino acids. Germline V lookup: CDR1 MNHNS, CDR2 SASEGT.

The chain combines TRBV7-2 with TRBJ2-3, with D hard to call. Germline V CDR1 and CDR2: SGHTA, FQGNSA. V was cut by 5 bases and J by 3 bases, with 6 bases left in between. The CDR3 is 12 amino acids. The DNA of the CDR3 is TGTGCCAGCAGCCTCAGAACAGATACGCAGTATTTT. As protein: CASSLRTDTQYF.

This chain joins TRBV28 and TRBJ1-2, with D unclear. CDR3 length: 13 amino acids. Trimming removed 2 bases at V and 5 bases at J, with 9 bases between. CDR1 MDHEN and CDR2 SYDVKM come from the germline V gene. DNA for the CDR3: TGTGCCAGCAGTTTACCCACGGTTTATGGCTACACCTTC. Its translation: CASSLPTVYGYTF.

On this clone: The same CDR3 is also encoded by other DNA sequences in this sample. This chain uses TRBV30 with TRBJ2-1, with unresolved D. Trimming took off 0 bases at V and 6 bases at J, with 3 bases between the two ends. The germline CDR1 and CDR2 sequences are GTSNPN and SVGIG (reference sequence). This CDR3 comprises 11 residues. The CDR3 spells CAWSVGNEQFF. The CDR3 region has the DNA TGTGCCTGGAGTGTCGGCAATGAGCAGTTCTTC.

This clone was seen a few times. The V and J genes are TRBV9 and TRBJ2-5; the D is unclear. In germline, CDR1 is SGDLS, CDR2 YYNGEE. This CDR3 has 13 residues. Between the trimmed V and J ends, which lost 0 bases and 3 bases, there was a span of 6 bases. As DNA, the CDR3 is TGTGCCAGCAGCGTAGGGGCAAAAGAGACCCAGTACTTC. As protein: CASSVGAKETQYF.

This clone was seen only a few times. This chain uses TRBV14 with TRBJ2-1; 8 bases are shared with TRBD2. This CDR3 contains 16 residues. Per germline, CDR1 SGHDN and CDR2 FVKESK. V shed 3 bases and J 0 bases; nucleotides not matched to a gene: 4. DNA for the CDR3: TGTGCCAGCAGCCAGGGGACTAGTTACTCCTACAATGAGCAGTTCTTC. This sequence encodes CASSQGTSYSYNEQFF.

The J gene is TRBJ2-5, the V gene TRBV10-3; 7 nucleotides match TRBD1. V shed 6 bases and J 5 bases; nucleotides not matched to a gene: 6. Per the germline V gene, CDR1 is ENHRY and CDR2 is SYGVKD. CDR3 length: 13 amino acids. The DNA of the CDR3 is TGTGCCATCAGCAGACAGGGCGGGGAGACCCAGTACTTC. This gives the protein CAISRQGGETQYF.

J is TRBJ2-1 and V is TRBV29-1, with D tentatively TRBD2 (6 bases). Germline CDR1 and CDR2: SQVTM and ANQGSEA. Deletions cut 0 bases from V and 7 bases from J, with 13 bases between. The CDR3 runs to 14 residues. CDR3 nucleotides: TGCAGCGTTGAAGATCAGCGGGTATGGAATGAGCAGTTCTTC. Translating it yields CSVEDQRVWNEQFF.

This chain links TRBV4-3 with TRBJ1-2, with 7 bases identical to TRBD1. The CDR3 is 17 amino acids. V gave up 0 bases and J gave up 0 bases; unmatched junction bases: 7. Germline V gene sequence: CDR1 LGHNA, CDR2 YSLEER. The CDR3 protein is CASSQEVYRGTNYGYTF. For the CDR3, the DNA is TGCGCCAGCAGCCAAGAAGTATACAGGGGAACTAACTATGGCTACACCTTC.

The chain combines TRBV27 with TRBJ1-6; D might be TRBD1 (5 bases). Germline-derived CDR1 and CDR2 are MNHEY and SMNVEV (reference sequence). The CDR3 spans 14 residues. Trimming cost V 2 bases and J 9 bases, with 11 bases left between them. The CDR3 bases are TGTGCCAGCAGTTTACAGGGCGGTATTTCACCCCTCCACTTT. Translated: CASSLQGGISPLHF.

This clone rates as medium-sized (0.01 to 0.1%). CDR3 nucleotide sequence: TGTGCCAGCAGTGAAGCCATACAGGGGATGGCCACTGAAGCTTTCTTT. The encoded protein is CASSEAIQGMATEAFF. J is TRBJ1-1 and V is TRBV2; 7 positions match TRBD1. Per the germline V gene, CDR1 is SNHLY and CDR2 is FYNNEI. Losses at the gene ends were 0 bases for V and 4 bases for J; bases not matched to a gene: 8. CDR3 length: 16 residues.